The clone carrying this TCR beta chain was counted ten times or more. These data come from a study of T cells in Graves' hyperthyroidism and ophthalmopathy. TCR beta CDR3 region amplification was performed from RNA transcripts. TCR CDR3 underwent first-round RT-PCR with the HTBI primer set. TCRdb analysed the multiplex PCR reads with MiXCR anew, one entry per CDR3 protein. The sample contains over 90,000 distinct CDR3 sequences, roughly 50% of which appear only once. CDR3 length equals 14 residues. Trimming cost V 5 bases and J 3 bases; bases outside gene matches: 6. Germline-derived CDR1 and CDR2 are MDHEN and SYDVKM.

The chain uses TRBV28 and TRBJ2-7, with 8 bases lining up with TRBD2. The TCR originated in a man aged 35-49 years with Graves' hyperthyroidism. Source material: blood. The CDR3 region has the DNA TGTGCCAGCAGTGTTAGCGGGAATAGCTACGAGCAGTACTTC. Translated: CASSVSGNSYEQYF.